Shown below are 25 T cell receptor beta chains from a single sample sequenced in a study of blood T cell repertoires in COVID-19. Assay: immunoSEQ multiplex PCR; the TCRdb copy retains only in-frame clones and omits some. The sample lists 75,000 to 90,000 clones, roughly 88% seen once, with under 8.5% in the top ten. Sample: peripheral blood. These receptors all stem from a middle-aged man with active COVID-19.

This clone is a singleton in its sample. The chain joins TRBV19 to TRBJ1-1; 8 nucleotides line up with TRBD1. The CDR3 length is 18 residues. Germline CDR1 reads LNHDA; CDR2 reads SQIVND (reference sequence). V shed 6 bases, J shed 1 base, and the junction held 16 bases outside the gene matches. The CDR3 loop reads CASSPGQASRGKNTEAFF. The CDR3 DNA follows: TGTGCCAGTAGCCCGGGACAGGCGTCCCGGGGGAAGAACACTGAAGCTTTCTTT.

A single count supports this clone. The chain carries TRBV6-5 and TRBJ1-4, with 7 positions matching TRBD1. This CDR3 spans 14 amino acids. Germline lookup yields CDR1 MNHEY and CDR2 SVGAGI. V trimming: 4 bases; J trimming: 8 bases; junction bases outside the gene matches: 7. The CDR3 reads CASSSDRVWEKLFF. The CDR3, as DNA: TGTGCCAGCAGTTCTGACAGGGTCTGGGAAAAACTGTTTTTT.

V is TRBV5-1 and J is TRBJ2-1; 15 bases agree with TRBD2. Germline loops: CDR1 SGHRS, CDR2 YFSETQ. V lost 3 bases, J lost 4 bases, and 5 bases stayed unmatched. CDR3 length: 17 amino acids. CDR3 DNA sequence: TGCGCCAGCAGCTCGGGACTAGCGGGGGGAAGTTACAATGAGCAGTTCTTC. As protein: CASSSGLAGGSYNEQFF.

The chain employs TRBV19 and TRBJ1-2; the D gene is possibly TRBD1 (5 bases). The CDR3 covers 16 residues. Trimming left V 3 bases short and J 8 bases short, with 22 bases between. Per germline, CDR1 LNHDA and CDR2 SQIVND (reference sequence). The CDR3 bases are TGTGCCAGTAGTATGAAAAGGGTCGGCAGGGCTGGAGGCTACACCTTC. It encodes CASSMKRVGRAGGYTF.

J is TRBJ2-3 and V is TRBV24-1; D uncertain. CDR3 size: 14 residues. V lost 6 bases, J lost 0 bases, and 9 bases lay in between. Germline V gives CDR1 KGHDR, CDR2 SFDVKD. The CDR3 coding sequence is TGTGCCACCAGTCAAGCGCTCAGCACAGATACGCAGTATTTT. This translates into CATSQALSTDTQYF.

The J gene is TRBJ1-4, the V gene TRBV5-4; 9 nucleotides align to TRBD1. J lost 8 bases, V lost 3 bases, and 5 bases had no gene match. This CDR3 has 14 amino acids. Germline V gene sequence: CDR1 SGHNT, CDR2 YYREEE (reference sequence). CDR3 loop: CASSSDRGDEKLFF. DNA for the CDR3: TGTGCCAGCAGCTCGGACAGGGGAGACGAAAAACTGTTTTTT.

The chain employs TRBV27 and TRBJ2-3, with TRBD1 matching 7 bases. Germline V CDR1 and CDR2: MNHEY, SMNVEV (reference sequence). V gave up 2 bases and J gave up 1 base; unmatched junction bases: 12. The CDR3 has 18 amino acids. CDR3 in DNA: TGTGCCAGCAGTTTACGGTTTCCCGGACAGGCAGGCACAGATACGCAGTATTTT. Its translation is CASSLRFPGQAGTDTQYF.

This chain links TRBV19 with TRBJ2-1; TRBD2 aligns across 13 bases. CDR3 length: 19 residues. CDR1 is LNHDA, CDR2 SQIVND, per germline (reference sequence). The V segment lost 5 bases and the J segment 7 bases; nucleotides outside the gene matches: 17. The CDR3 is CASSSSYSGLAGAGNEQFF. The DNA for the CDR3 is TGTGCCAGTAGTTCCAGCTACTCCGGACTAGCGGGGGCTGGGAATGAGCAGTTCTTC.

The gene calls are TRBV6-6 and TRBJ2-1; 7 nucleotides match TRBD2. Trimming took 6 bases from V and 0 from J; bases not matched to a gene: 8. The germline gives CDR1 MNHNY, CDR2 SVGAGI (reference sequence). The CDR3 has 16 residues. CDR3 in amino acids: CASRSSGLSSYNEQFF. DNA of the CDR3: TGTGCCAGCAGATCTAGCGGCCTCAGCTCCTACAATGAGCAGTTCTTC.

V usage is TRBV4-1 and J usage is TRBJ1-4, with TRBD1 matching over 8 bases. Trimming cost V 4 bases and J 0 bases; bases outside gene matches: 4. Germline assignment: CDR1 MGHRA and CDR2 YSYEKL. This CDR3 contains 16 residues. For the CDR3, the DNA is TGCGCCAGCAGCCCGGGACAGGAGGCAACTAATGAAAAACTGTTTTTT. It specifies CASSPGQEATNEKLFF.

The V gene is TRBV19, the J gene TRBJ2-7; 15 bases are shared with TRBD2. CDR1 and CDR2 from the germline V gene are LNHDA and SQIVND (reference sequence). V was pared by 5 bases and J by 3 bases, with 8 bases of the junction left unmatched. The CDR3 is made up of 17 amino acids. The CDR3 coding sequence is TGTGCCAGTAGTGTGGGACTAGCGGGGGGCCTAAACTACGAGCAGTACTTC. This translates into CASSVGLAGGLNYEQYF.

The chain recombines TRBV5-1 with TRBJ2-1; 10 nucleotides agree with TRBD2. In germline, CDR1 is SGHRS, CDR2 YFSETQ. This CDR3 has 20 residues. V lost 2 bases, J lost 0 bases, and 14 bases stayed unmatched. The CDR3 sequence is CASSFVIAGGTYSSYNEQFF. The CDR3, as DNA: TGCGCCAGCAGCTTCGTTATAGCGGGAGGCACTTATAGCTCCTACAATGAGCAGTTCTTC.

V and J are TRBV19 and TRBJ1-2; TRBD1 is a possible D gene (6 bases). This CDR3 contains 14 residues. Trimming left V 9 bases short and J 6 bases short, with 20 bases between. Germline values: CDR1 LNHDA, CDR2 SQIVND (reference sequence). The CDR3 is CASRIGGGADGYTF. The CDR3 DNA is TGTGCCAGCCGAATTGGGGGGGGCGCGGATGGCTACACCTTC.

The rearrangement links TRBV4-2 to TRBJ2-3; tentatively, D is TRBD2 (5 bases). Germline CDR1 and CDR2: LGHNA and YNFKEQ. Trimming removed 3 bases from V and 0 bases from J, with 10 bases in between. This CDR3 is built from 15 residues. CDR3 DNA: TGTGCCAGCAGCCACGACGGGGTTAGCACAGATACGCAGTATTTT. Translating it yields CASSHDGVSTDTQYF.

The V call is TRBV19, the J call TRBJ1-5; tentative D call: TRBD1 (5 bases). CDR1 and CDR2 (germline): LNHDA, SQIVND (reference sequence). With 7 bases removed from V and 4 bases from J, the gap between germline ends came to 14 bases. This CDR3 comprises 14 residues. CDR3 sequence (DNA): TGTGCCAGTACAGTCAGGGCGAGAAATCAGCCCCAGCATTTT. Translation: CASTVRARNQPQHF.

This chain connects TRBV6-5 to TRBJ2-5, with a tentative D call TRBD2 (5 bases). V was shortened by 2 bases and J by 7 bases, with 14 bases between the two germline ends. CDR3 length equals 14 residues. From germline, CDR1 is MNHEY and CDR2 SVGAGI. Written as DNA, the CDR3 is TGTGCCAGCAGTTACCCTAACGACCGGGGGACCCAGTACTTC. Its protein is CASSYPNDRGTQYF.

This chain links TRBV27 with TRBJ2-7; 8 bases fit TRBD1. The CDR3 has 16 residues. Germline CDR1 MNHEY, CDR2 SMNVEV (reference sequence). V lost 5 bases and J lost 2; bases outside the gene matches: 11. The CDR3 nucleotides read TGTGCCAGCAGTCCAACCGACAGGGGTCTTACCTACGAGCAGTACTTC. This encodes CASSPTDRGLTYEQYF.

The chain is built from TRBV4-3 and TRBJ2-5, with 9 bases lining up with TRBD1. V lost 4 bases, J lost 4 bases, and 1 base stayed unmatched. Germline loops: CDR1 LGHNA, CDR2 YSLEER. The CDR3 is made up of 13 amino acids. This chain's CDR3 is CASSPTGGETQYF. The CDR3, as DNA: TGCGCCAGCAGCCCGACAGGGGGAGAGACCCAGTACTTC.

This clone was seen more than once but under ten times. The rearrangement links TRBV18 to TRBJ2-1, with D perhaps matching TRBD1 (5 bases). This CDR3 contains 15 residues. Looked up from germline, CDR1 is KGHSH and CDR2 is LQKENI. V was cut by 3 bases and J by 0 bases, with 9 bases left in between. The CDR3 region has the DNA TGTGCCAGCTCACCGGAGCAGGGCTCCTACAATGAGCAGTTCTTC. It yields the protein CASSPEQGSYNEQFF.

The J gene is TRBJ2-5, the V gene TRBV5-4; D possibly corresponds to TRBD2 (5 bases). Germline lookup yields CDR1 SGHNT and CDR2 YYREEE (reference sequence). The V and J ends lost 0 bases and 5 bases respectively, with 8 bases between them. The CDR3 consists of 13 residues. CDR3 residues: CASSLDREETQYF. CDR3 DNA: TGTGCCAGCAGCTTGGATAGGGAGGAGACCCAGTACTTC.

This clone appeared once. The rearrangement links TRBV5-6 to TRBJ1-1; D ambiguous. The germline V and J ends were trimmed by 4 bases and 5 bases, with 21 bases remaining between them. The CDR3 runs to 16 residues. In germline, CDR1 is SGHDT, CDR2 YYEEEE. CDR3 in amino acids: CASSRENTKARTEAFF. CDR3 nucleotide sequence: TGTGCCAGCAGCCGGGAAAACACGAAGGCTAGGACTGAAGCTTTCTTT.

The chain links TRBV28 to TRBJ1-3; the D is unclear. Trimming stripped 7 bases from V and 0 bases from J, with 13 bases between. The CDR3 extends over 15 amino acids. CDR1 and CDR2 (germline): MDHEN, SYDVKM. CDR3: CASTDVQFSGNTIYF. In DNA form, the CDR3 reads TGTGCCAGCACAGACGTACAGTTCTCTGGAAACACCATATATTTT. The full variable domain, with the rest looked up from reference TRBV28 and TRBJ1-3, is DVKVTQSSRYLVKRTGEKVFLECVQDMDHENMFWYRQDPGLGLRLIYFSYDVKMKEKGDIPEGYSVSREKKERFSLILESASTNQTSMYLCASTDVQFSGNTIYFGEGSWLTVV.

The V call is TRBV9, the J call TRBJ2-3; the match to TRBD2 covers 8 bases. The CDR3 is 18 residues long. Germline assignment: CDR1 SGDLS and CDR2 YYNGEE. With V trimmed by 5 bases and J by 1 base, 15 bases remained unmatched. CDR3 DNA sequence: TGTGCCAGCAGTGCCAACATTCAAATAGCGGGACGCACAGATACGCAGTATTTT. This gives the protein CASSANIQIAGRTDTQYF.

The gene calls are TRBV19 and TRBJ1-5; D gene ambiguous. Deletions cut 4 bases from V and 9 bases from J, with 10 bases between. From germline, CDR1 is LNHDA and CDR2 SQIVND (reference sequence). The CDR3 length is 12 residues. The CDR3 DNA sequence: TGTGCCAGTAGTAGCCCCCTAGGGCCCCAGCATTTT. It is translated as CASSSPLGPQHF.

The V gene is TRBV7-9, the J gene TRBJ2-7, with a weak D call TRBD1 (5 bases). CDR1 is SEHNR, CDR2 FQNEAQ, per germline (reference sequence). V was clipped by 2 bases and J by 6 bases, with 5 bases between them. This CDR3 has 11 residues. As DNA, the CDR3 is TGTGCCAGCAGCTTAAGGGGCGAGCAGTACTTC. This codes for CASSLRGEQYF.